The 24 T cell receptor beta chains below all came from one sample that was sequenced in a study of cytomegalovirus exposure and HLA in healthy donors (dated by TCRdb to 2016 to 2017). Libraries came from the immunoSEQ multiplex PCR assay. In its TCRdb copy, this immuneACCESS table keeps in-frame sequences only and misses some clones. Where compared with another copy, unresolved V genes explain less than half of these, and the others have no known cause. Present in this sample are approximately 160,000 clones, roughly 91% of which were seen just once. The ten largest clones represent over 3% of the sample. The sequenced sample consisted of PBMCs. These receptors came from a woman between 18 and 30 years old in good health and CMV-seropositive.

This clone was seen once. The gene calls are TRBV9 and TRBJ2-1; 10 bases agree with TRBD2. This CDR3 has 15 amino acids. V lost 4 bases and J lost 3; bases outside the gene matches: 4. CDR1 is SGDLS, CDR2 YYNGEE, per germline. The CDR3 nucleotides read TGTGCCAGCAGCTTCCGACTAGCGGGCTACAATGAGCAGTTCTTC. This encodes CASSFRLAGYNEQFF.

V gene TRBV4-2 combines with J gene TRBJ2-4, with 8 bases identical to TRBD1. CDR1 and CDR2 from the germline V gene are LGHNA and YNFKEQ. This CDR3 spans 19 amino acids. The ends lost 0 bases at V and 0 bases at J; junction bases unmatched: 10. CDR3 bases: TGTGCCAGCAGCCAAGATGGACAGGGACTTTCCCTAGCCAAAAACATTCAGTACTTC. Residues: CASSQDGQGLSLAKNIQYF.

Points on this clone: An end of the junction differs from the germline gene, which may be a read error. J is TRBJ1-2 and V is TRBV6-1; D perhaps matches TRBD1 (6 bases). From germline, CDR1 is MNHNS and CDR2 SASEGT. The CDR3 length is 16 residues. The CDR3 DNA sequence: TGCGCCAGCAGTGATGAGACAGGTTTGCTTAACTATGGCTACACCTTC. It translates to CASSDETGLLNYGYTF.

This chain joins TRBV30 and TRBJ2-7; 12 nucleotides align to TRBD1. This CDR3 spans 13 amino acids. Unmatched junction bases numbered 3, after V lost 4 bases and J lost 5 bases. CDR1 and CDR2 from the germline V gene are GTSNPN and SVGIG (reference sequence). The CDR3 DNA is TGTGCCTGGACCGGGACAGGGGGCGACGAGCAGTACTTC. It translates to CAWTGTGGDEQYF.

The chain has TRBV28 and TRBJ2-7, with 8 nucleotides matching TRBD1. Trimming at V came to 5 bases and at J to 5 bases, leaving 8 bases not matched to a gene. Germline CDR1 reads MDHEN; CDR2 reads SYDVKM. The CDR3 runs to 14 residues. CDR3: CASSRSRGQDEQYF. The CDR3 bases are TGTGCCAGCAGTCGATCCAGGGGGCAGGACGAGCAGTACTTC.

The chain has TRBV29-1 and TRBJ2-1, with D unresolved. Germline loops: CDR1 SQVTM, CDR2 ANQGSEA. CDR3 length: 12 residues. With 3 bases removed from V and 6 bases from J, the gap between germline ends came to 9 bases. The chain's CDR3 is CSVDRRINEQFF. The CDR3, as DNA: TGCAGCGTTGACAGGCGCATCAATGAGCAGTTCTTC.

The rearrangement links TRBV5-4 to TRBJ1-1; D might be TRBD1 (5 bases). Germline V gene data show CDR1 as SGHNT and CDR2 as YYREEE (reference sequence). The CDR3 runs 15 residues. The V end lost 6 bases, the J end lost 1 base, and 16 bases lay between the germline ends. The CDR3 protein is CASNIIGTGNTEAFF. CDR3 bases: TGTGCCAGCAATATAATCGGGACTGGGAACACTGAAGCTTTCTTT.

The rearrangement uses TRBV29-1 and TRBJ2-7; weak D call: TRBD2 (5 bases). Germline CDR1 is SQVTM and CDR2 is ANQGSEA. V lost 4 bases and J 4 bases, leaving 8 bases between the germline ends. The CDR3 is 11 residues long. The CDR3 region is CSVVREYEQYF. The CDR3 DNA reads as TGCAGCGTTGTCCGGGAATACGAGCAGTACTTC.

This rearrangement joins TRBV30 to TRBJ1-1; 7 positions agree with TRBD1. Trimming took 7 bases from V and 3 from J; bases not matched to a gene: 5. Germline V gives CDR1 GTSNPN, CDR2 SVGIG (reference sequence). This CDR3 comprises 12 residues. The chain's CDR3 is CASDRVYTEAFF. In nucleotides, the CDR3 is TGTGCCTCTGACAGGGTTTACACTGAAGCTTTCTTT.

CDR3 protein: CASSLIATGAGNQPQHF. The CDR3, as DNA: TGTGCCAGCAGTTTAATCGCGACAGGGGCGGGCAATCAGCCCCAGCATTTT. The V call is TRBV28, the J call TRBJ1-5, with TRBD1 matching 8 bases. In germline, CDR1 is MDHEN, CDR2 SYDVKM. V lost 2 bases and J lost 2; bases outside the gene matches: 8. CDR3 length: 17 amino acids.

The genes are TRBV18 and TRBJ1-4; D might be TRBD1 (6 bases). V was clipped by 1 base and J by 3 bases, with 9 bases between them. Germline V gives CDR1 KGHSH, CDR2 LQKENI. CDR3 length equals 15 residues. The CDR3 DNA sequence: TGTGCCAGCTCACCACAACAGGGCTCTAATGAAAAACTGTTTTTT. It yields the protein CASSPQQGSNEKLFF.

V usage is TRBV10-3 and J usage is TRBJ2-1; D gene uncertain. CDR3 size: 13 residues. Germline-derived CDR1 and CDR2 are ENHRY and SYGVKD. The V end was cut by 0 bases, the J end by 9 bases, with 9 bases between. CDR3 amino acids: CAISESEATEQFF. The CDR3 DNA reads TGTGCCATCAGTGAGTCTGAAGCGACTGAGCAGTTCTTC.

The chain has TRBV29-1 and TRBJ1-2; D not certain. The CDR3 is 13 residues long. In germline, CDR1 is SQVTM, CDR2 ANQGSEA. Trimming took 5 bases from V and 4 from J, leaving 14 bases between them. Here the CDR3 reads CSVQGFSVYGYTF. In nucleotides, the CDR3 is TGCAGCGTTCAAGGCTTCTCGGTCTATGGCTACACCTTC.

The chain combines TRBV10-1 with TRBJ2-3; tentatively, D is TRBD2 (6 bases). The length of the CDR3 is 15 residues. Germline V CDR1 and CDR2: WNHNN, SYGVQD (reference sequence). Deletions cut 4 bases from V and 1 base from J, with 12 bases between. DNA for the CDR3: TGCGCCAGCAGTGTCTCCGGGACTGGCACAGATACGCAGTATTTT. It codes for CASSVSGTGTDTQYF.

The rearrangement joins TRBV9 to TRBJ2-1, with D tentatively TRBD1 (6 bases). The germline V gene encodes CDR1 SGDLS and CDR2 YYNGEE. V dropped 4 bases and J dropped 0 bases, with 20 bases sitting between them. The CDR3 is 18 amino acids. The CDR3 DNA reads TGTGCCAGCAGCCCCATCACAGGGCAAGGGAGCTCCTACAATGAGCAGTTCTTC. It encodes CASSPITGQGSSYNEQFF.

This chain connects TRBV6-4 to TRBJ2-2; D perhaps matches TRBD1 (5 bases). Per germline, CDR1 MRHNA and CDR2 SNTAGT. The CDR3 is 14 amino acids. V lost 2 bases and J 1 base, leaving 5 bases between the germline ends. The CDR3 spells CASSDGQNTGELFF. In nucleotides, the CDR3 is TGTGCCAGCAGTGACGGACAGAACACCGGGGAGCTGTTTTTT.

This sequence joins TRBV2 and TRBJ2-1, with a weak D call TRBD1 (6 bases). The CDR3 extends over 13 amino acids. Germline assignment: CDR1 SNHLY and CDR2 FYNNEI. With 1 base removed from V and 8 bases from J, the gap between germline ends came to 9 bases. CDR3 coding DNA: TGTGCCAGCAGTGAAGACAGGGAGTATGAGCAGTTCTTC. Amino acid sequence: CASSEDREYEQFF.

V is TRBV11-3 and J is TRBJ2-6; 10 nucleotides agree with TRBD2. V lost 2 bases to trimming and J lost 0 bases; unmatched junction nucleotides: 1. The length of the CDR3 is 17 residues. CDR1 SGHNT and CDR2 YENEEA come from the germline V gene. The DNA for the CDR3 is TGTGCCAGCAGCTTATCTAGCGGGGGCTCTGGGGCCAACGTCCTGACTTTC. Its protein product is CASSLSSGGSGANVLTF.

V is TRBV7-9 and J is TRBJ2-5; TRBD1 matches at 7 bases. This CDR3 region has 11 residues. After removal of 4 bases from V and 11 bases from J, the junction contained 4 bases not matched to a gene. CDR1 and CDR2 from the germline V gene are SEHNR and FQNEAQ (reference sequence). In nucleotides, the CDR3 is TGTGCCAGCAGCTCCCCGGGACAGCAGTACTTC. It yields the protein CASSSPGQQYF.

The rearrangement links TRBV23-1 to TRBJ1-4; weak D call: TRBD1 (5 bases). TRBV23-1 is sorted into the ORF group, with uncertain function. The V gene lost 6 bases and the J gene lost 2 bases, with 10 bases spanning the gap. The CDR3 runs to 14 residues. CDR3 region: CASRQTETNEKLFF. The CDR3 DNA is TGCGCCAGCAGGCAGACAGAGACTAATGAAAAACTGTTTTTT.

CDR3: CASSLGAGTRTDTQYF. The CDR3 DNA reads as TGTGCCAGCAGCTTAGGCGCGGGGACTCGCACAGATACGCAGTATTTT. The rearrangement uses TRBV11-3 and TRBJ2-3, with D perhaps TRBD2 (6 bases). The germline V and J ends were trimmed by 1 base and 1 base, with 12 bases remaining between them. Germline V gene sequence: CDR1 SGHNT, CDR2 YENEEA. The CDR3 loop spans 16 amino acids.

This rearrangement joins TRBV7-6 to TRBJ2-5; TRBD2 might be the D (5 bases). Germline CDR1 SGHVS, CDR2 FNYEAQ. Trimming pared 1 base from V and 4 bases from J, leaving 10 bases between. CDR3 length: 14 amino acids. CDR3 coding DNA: TGTGCCAGCAGCTTAGGTTCCGGGGTAGAGACCCAGTACTTC. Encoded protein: CASSLGSGVETQYF.

The CDR3 sequence: CASSYSGRGTYEQYF. The CDR3 nucleotides read TGTGCCAGCAGTTATAGCGGGAGGGGGACCTACGAGCAGTACTTC. The chain is built from TRBV28 and TRBJ2-7; TRBD2 agrees at 11 bases. This CDR3 spans 15 amino acids. The V gene end was trimmed by 4 bases and the J gene end by 2 bases; junction bases not matched to a gene: 4. CDR1 and CDR2 from the germline V gene are MDHEN and SYDVKM.

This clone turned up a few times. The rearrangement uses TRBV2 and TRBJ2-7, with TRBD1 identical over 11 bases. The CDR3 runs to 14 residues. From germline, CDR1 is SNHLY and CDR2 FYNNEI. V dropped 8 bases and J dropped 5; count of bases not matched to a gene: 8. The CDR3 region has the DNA TGTGCCAGCGATCCGGGACAGGGGGAAGACGAGCAGTACTTC. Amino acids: CASDPGQGEDEQYF.